The 3 T cell receptor beta chains reported below all come from one sample, sequenced in a study of Ad26.COV2.S vaccination and SARS-CoV-2 variants (dated by TCRdb to the early 2020s). The treatment or condition label of this sample denotes: some 20 received Ad26.COV2.S at low or high dose, single or two shots; about 5 received placebo; per-sample allocation not given. Repertoires of vaccine and placebo recipients were sequenced from samples taken on day 63 after the first injection. Library preparation employed the immunoSEQ multiplex PCR assay. TCRdb provides this immuneACCESS table in a form limited to in-frame rearrangements. Some clones are lacking; in checked studies, under half of them reflect an unresolved V gene, and why the rest are absent is not known. The sample yields about 350,000 clones; approximately 85% were counted once. Together, the top ten hold less than 4% of the sample. The sample in question was peripheral blood, obtained in a trial of Ad26.COV2.S vaccine versus placebo. Receptors originate from a person aged 18-65 years who received the Ad26.COV2.S COVID-19 vaccine or a placebo.

This clone has just a few counts. V is TRBV7-9 and J is TRBJ1-4; D gene uncertain. V lost 3 bases to trimming and J lost 0 bases, with 5 bases between them. Per the germline V gene, CDR1 is SEHNR and CDR2 is FQNEAQ (reference sequence). The CDR3 totals 14 residues. DNA for the CDR3: TGTGCCAGCAGCTTTTCAGCAACTAATGAAAAACTGTTTTTT. This encodes CASSFSATNEKLFF.

This clone occurred once. The chain uses TRBV7-8 and TRBJ1-2; D remains unclear. Germline V lookup: CDR1 SGHVS, CDR2 FQNEAQ. Trimming took 1 base from V and 5 from J, leaving 14 bases between them. The CDR3 length is 15 residues. The CDR3 region has the DNA TGTGCCAGCAGCTTAGACCTACAGAGCTCATATGGCTACACCTTC. Amino acid sequence: CASSLDLQSSYGYTF. Together with reference TRBV7-8 and TRBJ1-2, the CDR3 gives the full variable domain: GAGVSQSPRYKVAKRGQDVALRCDPISGHVSLFWYQQALGQGPEFLTYFQNEAQLDKSGLPSDRFFAERPEGSVSTLKIQRTQQEDSAVYLCASSLDLQSSYGYTFGSGTRLTVV.

The V gene is TRBV27, the J gene TRBJ2-1; D is unresolved. Trimming left V 8 bases short and J 4 bases short, with 12 bases between. This CDR3 region has 13 residues. In germline, CDR1 is MNHEY, CDR2 SMNVEV (reference sequence). CDR3 DNA sequence: TGTGCCAGCCAGATAGACCGGTACAATGAGCAGTTCTTC. Translation gives CASQIDRYNEQFF.